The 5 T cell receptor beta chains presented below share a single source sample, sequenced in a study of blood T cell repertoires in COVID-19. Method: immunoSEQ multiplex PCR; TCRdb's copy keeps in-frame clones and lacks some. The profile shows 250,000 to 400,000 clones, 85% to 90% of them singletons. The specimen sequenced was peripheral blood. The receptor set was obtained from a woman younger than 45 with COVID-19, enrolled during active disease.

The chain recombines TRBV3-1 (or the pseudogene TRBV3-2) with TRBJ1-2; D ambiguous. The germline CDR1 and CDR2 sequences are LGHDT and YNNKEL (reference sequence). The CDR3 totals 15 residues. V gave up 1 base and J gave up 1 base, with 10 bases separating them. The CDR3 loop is CASSQVAGFNYGYTF. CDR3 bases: TGTGCCAGCAGCCAAGTCGCAGGATTTAACTATGGCTACACCTTC.

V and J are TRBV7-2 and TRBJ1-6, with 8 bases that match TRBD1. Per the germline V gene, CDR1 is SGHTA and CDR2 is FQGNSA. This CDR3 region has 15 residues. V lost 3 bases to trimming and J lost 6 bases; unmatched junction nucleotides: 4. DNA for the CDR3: TGTGCCAGCAGCTTTGGCGGACAGGGTAATTCACCCCTCCACTTT. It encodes CASSFGGQGNSPLHF.

The CDR3 sequence is CASSLPPRMTTGEQFF. As DNA, the CDR3 is TGTGCCAGCAGTTTGCCCCCCAGAATGACGACTGGTGAGCAGTTCTTC. This chain joins TRBV28 and TRBJ2-1; D is undetermined. CDR3 length: 16 amino acids. The V end was cut by 3 bases, the J end by 9 bases, with 21 bases between. From germline, CDR1 is MDHEN and CDR2 SYDVKM.

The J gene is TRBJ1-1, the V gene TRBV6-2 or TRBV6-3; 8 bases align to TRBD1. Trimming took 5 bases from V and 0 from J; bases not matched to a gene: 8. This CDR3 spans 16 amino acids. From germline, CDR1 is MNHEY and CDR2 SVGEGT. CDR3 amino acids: CASSSTRTGMNTEAFF. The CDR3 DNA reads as TGTGCCAGCAGTAGTACCCGGACAGGGATGAACACTGAAGCTTTCTTT.

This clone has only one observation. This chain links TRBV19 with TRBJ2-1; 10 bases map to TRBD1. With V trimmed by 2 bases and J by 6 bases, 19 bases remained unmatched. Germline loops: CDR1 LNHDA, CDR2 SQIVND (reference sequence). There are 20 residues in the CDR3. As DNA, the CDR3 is TGTGCCAGTAGTATAAGGGGCACGGTCAGACAGGGGGCGAGTGGCAATGAGCAGTTCTTC. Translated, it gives CASSIRGTVRQGASGNEQFF.